This T cell receptor beta chain is drawn from a study of OX40 agonist ivuxolimab in advanced cancers. Background for the entire study: Ivuxolimab was a fully human IgG2 agonistic monoclonal antibody targeting the costimulatory receptor OX40 (CD134). Intravenous ivuxolimab was administered to patients every 2 weeks at six dose levels: 0.01, 0.1, 0.3, 1.5, 3 and 10 mg/kg. Of the 50 or so patients in dose escalation, 19 had hepatocellular carcinoma, some 15 had melanoma, 9 had renal cell carcinoma and 9 had head and neck cancer. In the dose-escalation cohort, around four fifths of patients were male, and the mean age was roughly 60 years with a range of roughly 20 to 80. Prior anti-PD-1, anti-PD-L1 or anti-CTLA-4 therapy was permitted, and approximately 41% of dose-escalation patients had received checkpoint inhibitors. Partial responses occurred in three dose-escalation patients, of whom one had hepatocellular carcinoma and two had cutaneous melanoma. Peripheral TCRbeta sequencing aimed to test whether ivuxolimab altered TCR sequence diversity and caused clonal T-cell expansion. The paper reports the monotherapy dose-escalation portion (N of about 50 patients) of the phase I ivuxolimab trial. Study-wide findings and limitations: Partial responders in the 0.1-3.0 mg/kg groups had among the lowest normalized peripheral clonal expansion, especially among CD8+ T cells. After ivuxolimab, more expanded clones were found on average in CD8+ T cells than in CD4+ T cells. Clonal expansion of both CD4+ and CD8+ blood T cells was observed from baseline to week 6 at doses 0.1 to 3.0 mg/kg. The antigen specificity of the clonally expanded peripheral T cells was not determined. Low levels of normalized T-cell clonal expansion were also seen in some patients who did not respond.

Patients with autoimmune disease history or receiving systemic immunosuppression were excluded from the trial. In every dose cohort, peripheral blood was drawn for TCR sequencing at baseline, cycle 4 day 1, and cycle 7 day 1. The samples were taken from a phase I, first-in-human, multicenter, open-label dose-escalation trial of ivuxolimab. Adults with locally advanced or metastatic head and neck squamous cell, hepatocellular, melanoma or renal cell carcinoma were enrolled in the trial. Before TCR sequencing, CD4+ T cells and CD8+ T cells were sorted from peripheral blood as separate populations. To sequence the TCRbeta CDR3 region, genomic DNA was isolated from the sorted cells. The immunoSEQ Assay was used for sequencing of TCRbeta CDR3 regions. Held by TCRdb, this immuneACCESS table contains in-frame sequences only and omits some clones. Under half of the omission traces to an unresolved V gene where checked; the cause of the rest is unknown. Within this sample are 52,000 or so clones, with around four fifths of them counted one time only. 2.8% of the sample is held by the ten biggest clonotypes.

This clone was observed a single time. Its antigen is currently not known. No qualities accompany the bases; no much larger clone lies one base away. This clonotype was sampled from an adult with an advanced solid tumor such as melanoma, head and neck, liver or kidney cancer. The input for sequencing was CD4+ or CD8+ T cells sorted from blood, taken in a trial of the OX40 agonist ivuxolimab.

The CDR3 in this case is CASRRDAGELFF. Here is the DNA: TGTGCCAGCAGAAGGGACGCCGGGGAGCTGTTTTTT. The sequence is built from TRBV2 and TRBJ2-2; the D match is possibly TRBD1 or TRBD2, with 5 bases aligned in each. The CDR3 spans 12 residues, from the cysteine through the phenylalanine. The read is trimmed to its CDR3 DNA, 36 bases read in frame from base 1. For CDR1 and CDR2, the germline V gene lists SNHLY and FYNNEI. V loses 6 bases of germline sequence and J loses 6 bases, and the interval between the two ends is 8 bases.